The clone carrying this T cell receptor (beta chain) was recorded many times. No antigen is known for it. Investigators excluded patients with uncontrolled infection, other autoimmune disease, pregnancy or lactation. This sample holds PBMCs from roughly 10 ml fresh peripheral blood. The CDR3 covers 14 residues. V lost 4 bases, J lost 4 bases, and 13 bases lay in between. Germline CDR1 reads LGHDT; CDR2 reads YNNKEL (reference sequence). This sample is part of a study of T cells in Graves' hyperthyroidism and ophthalmopathy. Study-level background: Peripheral blood was collected at initial diagnosis, before any treatment. The study's findings and limits: In simple terms, a model built on 13 V-J features told ophthalmopathy apart from stable hyperthyroidism.

The TCR beta CDR3 regions underwent amplification using RNA transcripts as the source. Initially, a first-round RT-PCR of the TCR CDR3 employed the HTBI primer set. TCRdb recomputed calls from the multiplex PCR reads with MiXCR, one row per CDR3 protein. The data show hundreds of thousands of distinct CDR3 sequences, 13% seen once. This sequence was found in a woman between 18 and 30 years old with Graves' hyperthyroidism. Sample: blood. The rearrangement links TRBV3-1 to TRBJ1-2; a possible D gene is TRBD1 (6 bases). CDR3 DNA sequence: TGTGCCAGCAGCCTGGGTACAGGGAGCTATGGCTACACCTTC. Protein: CASSLGTGSYGYTF.